What follows are 20 T cell receptor beta chains derived from one specimen sequenced in a study of early T cells in non-severe SARS-CoV-2 infection. TCRdb called the 5' RACE reads again in MiXCR, with one record for every CDR3 protein. The sample consists of 25,000 to 30,000 distinct CDR3 sequences, roughly 4% of them appearing once. The sequencing input was whole blood. All receptors derive from an adult who was a healthcare worker with PCR-confirmed SARS-CoV-2 infection or an uninfected control (not recorded which).

This clonotype is judged medium-sized. The CDR3 DNA sequence: TGTGCCAGCAGCCCTCATTCCGGCGAAGCTTTCTTT. It specifies CASSPHSGEAFF. V gene TRBV7-9 combines with J gene TRBJ1-1, with D unclear. The CDR3 runs 12 residues. Germline CDR1 is SEHNR and CDR2 is FQNEAQ (reference sequence). V was cut by 5 bases and J by 8 bases, with 12 bases left in between.

This clonotype came up many times. The rearrangement uses TRBV18 and TRBJ2-7; possibly TRBD2 for D (5 bases). In germline, CDR1 is KGHSH, CDR2 LQKENI. Trimming left V 0 bases short and J 1 base short, with 10 bases between. CDR3 length: 15 amino acids. The CDR3 DNA sequence: TGTGCCAGCTCACCACCCGAGCGGAAGTCCTACGAGCAGTACTTC. This encodes CASSPPERKSYEQYF. Filled out from reference TRBV18 and TRBJ2-7, the complete variable domain reads NAGVMQNPRHLVRRRGQEARLRCSPMKGHSHVYWYRQLPEEGLKFMVYLQKENIIDESGMPKERFSAEFPKEGPSILRIQQVVRGDSAAYFCASSPPERKSYEQYFGPGTRLTVT.

This clonotype was detected ten times or more. The chain couples TRBV11-2 to TRBJ2-5, with 8 bases identical to TRBD2. V lost 5 bases to trimming and J lost 2 bases; unmatched junction nucleotides: 10. This CDR3 is built from 16 residues. CDR1 is SGHAT and CDR2 is FQNNGV in the germline V gene. The CDR3 DNA is TGTGCCAGCAGCCCCGGGACTAGAGGAGGGCAAGAGACCCAGTACTTC. This gives the protein CASSPGTRGGQETQYF. The variable domain in full, completed from reference TRBV11-2 and TRBJ2-5, reads EAGVAQSPRYKIIEKRQSVAFWCNPISGHATLYWYQQILGQGPKLLIQFQNNGVVDDSQLPKDRFSAERLKGVDSTLKIQPAKLEDSAVYLCASSPGTRGGQETQYFGPGTRLLVL.

The V gene is TRBV20-1, the J gene TRBJ1-1; D gene uncertain. Per the germline V gene, CDR1 is DFQATT and CDR2 is SNEGSKA (reference sequence). Trimming pared 0 bases from V and 3 bases from J, leaving 11 bases between. The CDR3 is 14 amino acids. CDR3 coding DNA: TGCAGTGCTAGAGATACCCAGTCATACACTGAAGCTTTCTTT. Its protein product is CSARDTQSYTEAFF.

This clonotype was found a few times. The V gene is TRBV2, the J gene TRBJ2-5; weak D call: TRBD1 (6 bases). Trimming cost V 6 bases and J 6 bases, with 17 bases left between them. Per the germline V gene, CDR1 is SNHLY and CDR2 is FYNNEI. The CDR3 is 14 amino acids. CDR3 protein: CASSQQTGRQTQYF. The CDR3 region has the DNA TGTGCCAGCAGCCAGCAAACAGGGAGACAGACCCAGTACTTC.

This clonotype was recorded many times. V is TRBV6-2 or TRBV6-3 and J is TRBJ1-1, with D possibly TRBD1 on 5 matching bases. Looked up from germline, CDR1 is MNHEY and CDR2 is SVGEGT. The length of the CDR3 is 13 residues. Trimming shortened V by 6 bases and J by 2 bases, and 10 bases separated the two germline ends. This CDR3 is CASRATVNTEAFF. CDR3 coding DNA: TGTGCCAGCAGGGCGACAGTTAACACTGAAGCTTTCTTT.

In this sample, this clonotype turned up many times. This sequence joins TRBV28 and TRBJ2-7, with 8 positions matching TRBD1. Germline CDR1 MDHEN, CDR2 SYDVKM. This CDR3 is built from 15 residues. Losses at the gene ends were 7 bases for V and 1 base for J; bases not matched to a gene: 9. The CDR3 loop is CASTVRQGKSYEQYF. CDR3 in DNA: TGTGCCAGCACCGTCCGACAGGGGAAGTCCTACGAGCAGTACTTC. The entire variable domain, with the rest obtained from reference TRBV28 and TRBJ2-7, is as follows: DVKVTQSSRYLVKRTGEKVFLECVQDMDHENMFWYRQDPGLGLRLIYFSYDVKMKEKGDIPEGYSVSREKKERFSLILESASTNQTSMYLCASTVRQGKSYEQYFGPGTRLTVT.

This clonotype was recorded at least ten times. The chain carries TRBV7-9 and TRBJ2-5, with D possibly TRBD1 on 6 matching bases. CDR1 is SEHNR and CDR2 is FQNEAQ in the germline V gene (reference sequence). The CDR3 covers 15 residues. Trimming took off 4 bases at V and 1 base at J, with 13 bases between the two ends. The CDR3 nucleotides are TGTGCCAGCAGCTCCGGACAGACACTCCAAGAGACCCAGTACTTC. Amino acids: CASSSGQTLQETQYF.

This clonotype has at least ten counts. The rearrangement links TRBV12-3 or TRBV12-4 to TRBJ1-2, with no clear D. Trimming took off 5 bases at V and 8 bases at J, with 15 bases between the two ends. This CDR3 contains 13 residues. CDR3 nucleotides: TGTGCCAGCAGTCACCCACCGGGTGAAGGCTACACCTTC. Translated, it gives CASSHPPGEGYTF.

This clonotype was counted only a few times. The junction differs from germline at one of its ends, possibly a read error. The chain carries TRBV12-3 or TRBV12-4 and TRBJ2-6; D might be TRBD1 (5 bases). The CDR3 runs to 20 residues. The CDR3 loop reads CASSLGRPEGRRSGANVPTF. The CDR3 nucleotides are TGTGCCAGCAGTTTAGGGCGACCCGAAGGCCGGCGCTCTGGGGCCAACGTCCCGACTTTC.

This clonotype was observed many times. The V call is TRBV7-3, the J call TRBJ2-4, with 8 bases that match TRBD1. V lost 5 bases and J lost 3; bases outside the gene matches: 15. The CDR3 runs 18 residues. Germline V gene lookup returns CDR1 SGHTA and CDR2 FQGTGA. In DNA, the CDR3 is TGTGCCAGCAGCCCCACGGCCGACAGGGGATCTTTCAAAAACATTCAGTACTTC. Translation: CASSPTADRGSFKNIQYF.

The V call is TRBV27, the J call TRBJ2-7; a possible D gene is TRBD1 (6 bases). From germline, CDR1 is MNHEY and CDR2 SMNVEV (reference sequence). V gave up 5 bases and J gave up 6 bases, with 17 bases separating them. The CDR3 is made up of 14 amino acids. The CDR3 nucleotides read TGTGCCAGCAGTAGTGGGACATGGCCGGCCGAGCAGTACTTC. Translation gives CASSSGTWPAEQYF.

This clonotype was observed at least ten times. The genes are TRBV29-1 and TRBJ2-1; D remains ambiguous. The CDR3 sequence is 14 residues long. Germline V gene sequence: CDR1 SQVTM, CDR2 ANQGSEA. The V and J ends lost 7 bases and 7 bases respectively, with 20 bases between them. This CDR3 is CSAHGRVVGNEQFF. The CDR3 bases are TGCAGCGCTCACGGGCGCGTCGTGGGTAATGAGCAGTTCTTC.

This clonotype showed up many times. The chain carries TRBV6-1 and TRBJ1-1; 7 nucleotides align to TRBD1. Germline CDR1 MNHNS, CDR2 SASEGT. This CDR3 has 14 amino acids. The V segment lost 7 bases and the J segment 4 bases; nucleotides outside the gene matches: 9. The CDR3 region has the DNA TGTGCCAGCATTAGAAGGGGGCTGAGCACTGAAGCTTTCTTT. Translation: CASIRRGLSTEAFF.

V is TRBV12-3 or TRBV12-4 and J is TRBJ1-5; D is perhaps TRBD1 (6 bases). There are 14 residues in the CDR3. V lost 6 bases and J 2 bases, leaving 11 bases between the germline ends. The chain's CDR3 is CASRPRTGNQPQHF. In nucleotides, the CDR3 is TGTGCCAGCAGACCTCGGACAGGCAATCAGCCCCAGCATTTT.

This clonotype was counted ten times or more. The chain has TRBV7-9 and TRBJ1-4; 7 nucleotides align to TRBD1. This CDR3 is 14 amino acids long. The germline V gene encodes CDR1 SEHNR and CDR2 FQNEAQ (reference sequence). The J segment lost 5 bases and the V segment lost 5 bases, leaving 5 bases of the junction unmatched. CDR3 DNA: TGTGCCAGCAGCCGGACAGGAGGGAATGAAAAACTGTTTTTT. Translated, it gives CASSRTGGNEKLFF.

The chain is built from TRBV10-3 and TRBJ2-7; a possible D gene is TRBD1 (6 bases). Germline V lookup: CDR1 ENHRY, CDR2 SYGVKD. The CDR3 runs to 14 residues. Between the trimmed V and J ends, which lost 3 bases and 11 bases, there was a span of 20 bases. The CDR3 spells CAISDLTGDRVKYF. In DNA, the CDR3 is TGTGCCATCAGTGATCTGACAGGAGACCGGGTTAAGTACTTC.

The chain links TRBV29-1 to TRBJ2-3; D is uncertain. Trimming stripped 2 bases from V and 4 bases from J, with 4 bases between. Per the germline V gene, CDR1 is SQVTM and CDR2 is ANQGSEA. The CDR3 spans 11 residues. Written as DNA, the CDR3 is TGCAGCGTTGAACTAGCAGATACGCAGTATTTT. Its translation is CSVELADTQYF.

This clonotype was recorded many times. The rearrangement uses TRBV7-2 and TRBJ2-1; either TRBD1 or TRBD2 may supply D (5 bases each). CDR1 SGHTA and CDR2 FQGNSA come from the germline V gene. V was clipped by 2 bases and J by 0 bases, with 11 bases between them. The CDR3 runs 16 residues. The DNA for the CDR3 is TGTGCCAGCAGCTTATTTTTGGGGGACTCCTACAATGAGCAGTTCTTC. Translated: CASSLFLGDSYNEQFF.

The table lists this clonotype with a count of one. A much larger clone lies a single base off, so this may be a read error. This rearrangement joins TRBV7-3 to TRBJ2-2; 7 bases line up with TRBD2. The J segment lost 9 bases and the V segment lost 4 bases, leaving 8 bases of the junction unmatched. Per germline, CDR1 SGHTA and CDR2 FQGTGA. This CDR3 is 14 amino acids long. The CDR3 loop is CASSSGEGGRELFF. DNA for the CDR3: TGTGCCAGCAGCTCCGGGGAGGGAGGCAGGGAGCTGTTTTTT.